The clone carrying this T cell receptor beta chain came up many times. Specified time point: persistent/refractory GD, antithyroid drugs over 5 years with positive TRAb. Construction of the TCR library relied on RNA isolated from PBMCs. Germline V lookup: CDR1 MDHEN, CDR2 SYDVKM. The ends were cut back, 7 bases at V and 6 bases at J, with 15 bases in the middle. CDR3 length: 13 amino acids. Sequencing libraries for TCR beta were prepared with iRepertoire HTBI primers and Arm-PCR of CDR3 regions. TCRdb independently ran MiXCR on the multiplex PCR reads; one entry per CDR3 protein. This sample has more than 650,000 distinct CDR3 sequences, with about 30% found just once. The record originates from a study of regulatory T cells in long-lasting Graves disease.

This sequence joins TRBV28 and TRBJ1-2; tentatively, D is TRBD1 (6 bases). The TCR was taken from a female donor with Graves disease. The sample was peripheral blood mononuclear cells (PBMCs), taken when the disease was refractory, from a patient treated with antithyroid drugs. The chain's CDR3 is CASTARTENGYTF. CDR3 sequence (DNA): TGTGCCAGCACCGCGCGGACAGAAAATGGCTACACCTTC.